Listed here are 26 T cell receptor beta chains from one sample, sequenced in a study of T-cell reconstitution after alpha-beta-depleted transplantation in children (dated by TCRdb to 2016 to 2017). The library was made by PCR. For sequencing, an Illumina HiSeq 2500 was employed. To normalize quantification of the TCRbeta repertoire, the TCR libraries were built with molecular barcoding that relied on unique molecular identifiers. Through fastp at Q25 and MiXCR, TCRdb rebuilt clones from the public reads, retaining in-frame beta chains. Every distinct CDR3 protein forms one entry, paired with its most common genes and DNA. This sample gives about 540,000 distinct CDR3 sequences in total; around 16% of them show up just once. Of the sample, roughly 3.3% is held by the ten largest clones. The starting material was PBMCs from the stem cell graft donor, obtained from the stem cell graft. These receptors were collected from a human donor who donated a stem cell graft to a child with acute lymphoblastic leukemia.

The J gene is TRBJ2-6, the V gene TRBV2; D tentatively reads TRBD1 or TRBD2 (5 bases each). This CDR3 is built from 20 residues. Trimming pared 2 bases from V and 1 base from J, leaving 21 bases between. The germline CDR1 and CDR2 sequences are SNHLY and FYNNEI. The CDR3 nucleotides are TGTGCCAGCAGTGAAAGGACGCCGGGACGGATAACTTCTGGGGCCAACGTCCTGACTTTC. Protein product: CASSERTPGRITSGANVLTF.

This clonotype was seen more than once but under ten times. This chain connects TRBV5-1 to TRBJ2-2, with unresolved D. Germline V gene data show CDR1 as SGHRS and CDR2 as YFSETQ. Trimming took 2 bases from V and 2 from J, leaving 13 bases between them. This CDR3 is built from 16 residues. Written as DNA, the CDR3 is TGCGCCAGCAGCTTCTTGACTTCCCCTAACACCGGGGAGCTGTTTTTT. Residues: CASSFLTSPNTGELFF.

This clonotype was counted only a few times. The rearrangement links TRBV11-3 to TRBJ2-3; maybe TRBD2 (6 bases). CDR3 length equals 15 residues. Germline V gene lookup returns CDR1 SGHNT and CDR2 YENEEA. Trimming shortened V by 3 bases and J by 3 bases, and 13 bases separated the two germline ends. CDR3 nucleotide sequence: TGTGCCAGCAGCTTGACGGGAGTTGGAACAGATACGCAGTATTTT. This encodes CASSLTGVGTDTQYF.

The chain recombines TRBV29-1 with TRBJ1-1; 7 nucleotides match TRBD1. The V segment lost 3 bases and the J segment 1 base; nucleotides outside the gene matches: 5. The CDR3 runs 14 residues. The V gene's germline CDR1 is SQVTM and CDR2 ANQGSEA. The CDR3 DNA reads TGCAGCGTTGACCCGGACAGGTGGAACACTGAAGCTTTCTTT. Translation gives CSVDPDRWNTEAFF.

This clonotype was recorded a few times. The V and J genes are TRBV2 and TRBJ2-1; 11 nucleotides line up with TRBD2. Germline V CDR1 and CDR2: SNHLY, FYNNEI. The CDR3 sequence is 14 residues long. J gave up 9 bases and V 6 bases, and 7 bases lay outside the gene matches. The CDR3 DNA sequence: TGTGCCAGCAGCGAGACTAGCGGGGCCTCTGAGCAGTTCTTC. Protein sequence: CASSETSGASEQFF.

V usage is TRBV4-1 and J usage is TRBJ1-2, with 9 bases lining up with TRBD1. Per germline, CDR1 MGHRA and CDR2 YSYEKL. The CDR3 spans 15 residues. The ends lost 3 bases at V and 3 bases at J; junction bases unmatched: 5. As DNA, the CDR3 is TGCGCCAGCAGCCAGTCACAGGGGGCCGACTATGGCTACACCTTC. It translates to CASSQSQGADYGYTF.

The V and J genes are TRBV20-1 and TRBJ2-1, with D possibly matching TRBD2 (6 bases). The germline V gene encodes CDR1 DFQATT and CDR2 SNEGSKA (reference sequence). This CDR3 region has 15 residues. V was cut by 3 bases and J by 2 bases, with 14 bases left in between. The CDR3 DNA is TGCAGTGCTAGTGAACTAGCCCTGACCTACAATGAGCAGTTCTTC. It is translated as CSASELALTYNEQFF.

The chain is built from TRBV27 and TRBJ1-3; D not resolved. The length of the CDR3 is 14 residues. V was clipped by 3 bases and J by 0 bases, with 6 bases between them. Germline CDR1 MNHEY, CDR2 SMNVEV (reference sequence). CDR3 loop: CASSLRSSGNTIYF. The CDR3 DNA is TGTGCCAGCAGTTTGAGGAGCTCTGGAAACACCATATATTTT.

This chain connects TRBV18 to TRBJ2-1; 7 bases are a match to TRBD2. Germline loops: CDR1 KGHSH, CDR2 LQKENI. The CDR3 has 14 amino acids. With 3 bases clipped from V and 8 bases from J, the junction kept 7 bases outside the gene matches. DNA of the CDR3: TGTGCCAGCTCACCGGACCGGGAGGTCGATGAGCAGTTCTTC. It specifies CASSPDREVDEQFF.

This clonotype was seen a few times. V and J are TRBV12-3 or TRBV12-4 and TRBJ2-5, with a tentative D call TRBD2 (5 bases). This CDR3 is 13 amino acids long. The V end lost 6 bases, the J end lost 5 bases, and 13 bases lay between the germline ends. The CDR3 region has the DNA TGTGCCAGCAGCCACGGGGTATCCGAGACCCAGTACTTC. This encodes CASSHGVSETQYF.

This clonotype has just a few counts. The rearrangement joins TRBV12-3 or TRBV12-4 to TRBJ1-1; weak D call: TRBD1 (6 bases). The CDR3 covers 14 residues. The ends were cut back, 5 bases at V and 1 base at J, with 11 bases in the middle. The CDR3 region is CASSTGRENTEAFF. CDR3 nucleotide sequence: TGTGCCAGCAGTACAGGGCGTGAGAACACTGAAGCTTTCTTT.

V gene TRBV18 combines with J gene TRBJ2-7; TRBD1 matches 9 bases. J was trimmed by 6 bases and V by 6 bases; bases with no gene match: 9. CDR3 size: 14 residues. Germline CDR1 is KGHSH and CDR2 is LQKENI. CDR3 region: CASSIGTGMGEQYF. CDR3 in DNA: TGTGCCAGCTCTATAGGGACAGGGATGGGCGAGCAGTACTTC.

The chain employs TRBV4-1 and TRBJ2-1; possible D gene TRBD2, 5 bases. This CDR3 contains 16 residues. Germline loops: CDR1 MGHRA, CDR2 YSYEKL. Trimming took off 0 bases at V and 0 bases at J, with 9 bases between the two ends. This chain's CDR3 is CASSQDRESSYNEQFF. In DNA, the CDR3 is TGCGCCAGCAGCCAAGATCGGGAAAGCTCCTACAATGAGCAGTTCTTC.

The chain carries TRBV7-7 and TRBJ2-7; 7 bases fit TRBD1. In germline, CDR1 is SSHAT, CDR2 FNYEAQ (reference sequence). The CDR3 extends over 15 amino acids. Trimming took 0 bases from V and 2 from J; bases not matched to a gene: 4. CDR3 in DNA: TGTGCCAGCAGCTTAGCGGAAGGACAGGCCTACGAGCAGTACTTC. Protein: CASSLAEGQAYEQYF.

Here the CDR3 reads CASRADRIAGELFF. The CDR3 DNA reads as TGTGCCAGCAGGGCAGACAGGATCGCCGGGGAGCTGTTTTTT. The chain uses TRBV6-1 and TRBJ2-2, with TRBD1 as a possible D gene (6 bases). The CDR3 consists of 14 residues. The V end was cut by 6 bases, the J end by 6 bases, with 14 bases between. Germline CDR1 is MNHNS and CDR2 is SASEGT.

This clonotype was observed a handful of times. The J gene is TRBJ2-7, the V gene TRBV12-3 or TRBV12-4; weak D call: TRBD1 (6 bases). The CDR3 consists of 14 residues. Trimming shortened V by 3 bases and J by 6 bases, and 15 bases separated the two germline ends. The CDR3 is CASSFPGVGLEQYF. CDR3 DNA sequence: TGTGCCAGCAGTTTTCCAGGGGTCGGCCTCGAGCAGTACTTC.

This clonotype was picked up a small number of times. The chain recombines TRBV7-6 with TRBJ2-1; the D gene is possibly TRBD2 (5 bases). Germline CDR1 SGHVS, CDR2 FNYEAQ. Trimming stripped 1 base from V and 3 bases from J, with 10 bases between. The CDR3 is 15 residues long. The CDR3 sequence is CASSLGISDYNEQFF. The DNA for the CDR3 is TGTGCCAGCAGCTTAGGTATTAGCGACTACAATGAGCAGTTCTTC. The complete variable domain, with remaining parts taken from reference TRBV7-6 and TRBJ2-1, reads GAGVSQSPRYKVTKRGQDVALRCDPISGHVSLYWYRQALGQGPEFLTYFNYEAQQDKSGLPNDRFSAERPEGSISTLTIQRTEQRDSAMYRCASSLGISDYNEQFFGPGTRLTVL.

The chain carries TRBV11-2 and TRBJ1-3; 7 nucleotides match TRBD1. Germline CDR1 SGHAT, CDR2 FQNNGV. V was clipped by 6 bases and J by 4 bases; unmatched bases: 15. This CDR3 region has 17 residues. The CDR3, as DNA: TGTGCCAGCAGAACAGTTCCGGGACAGACACTGGGAAACACCATATATTTT. Translation gives CASRTVPGQTLGNTIYF.

This chain links TRBV6-1 with TRBJ1-3; D gene uncertain. This CDR3 contains 13 residues. Per the germline V gene, CDR1 is MNHNS and CDR2 is SASEGT. Trimming stripped 6 bases from V and 4 bases from J, with 10 bases between. The CDR3 region is CASRGLRGNTIYF. CDR3 sequence (DNA): TGTGCCAGCAGGGGTTTGAGGGGAAACACCATATATTTT.

The chain recombines TRBV6-5 with TRBJ1-1, with unresolved D. Per germline, CDR1 MNHEY and CDR2 SVGAGI. This CDR3 comprises 14 residues. Trimming pared 4 bases from V and 0 bases from J, leaving 9 bases between. The CDR3 protein is CASSSSGMNTEAFF. CDR3 in DNA: TGTGCCAGCAGTTCGAGCGGAATGAACACTGAAGCTTTCTTT.

The rearrangement links TRBV4-1 to TRBJ2-7; 16 positions match TRBD2. This CDR3 is 16 amino acids long. J lost 2 bases, V lost 4 bases, and 2 bases had no gene match. Germline V lookup: CDR1 MGHRA, CDR2 YSYEKL. The CDR3 DNA sequence: TGCGCCAGCAGCCTCGGGACTAGCGGGGGGGCCTACGAGCAGTACTTC. It codes for CASSLGTSGGAYEQYF.

This clonotype has just a few counts. V usage is TRBV5-6 and J usage is TRBJ1-6, with a possible D match to TRBD1 (5 bases). This CDR3 contains 15 residues. V was clipped by 1 base and J by 7 bases, with 12 bases between them. CDR1 and CDR2 (germline): SGHDT, YYEEEE. CDR3 in amino acids: CASSLFRDFNSPLHF. The CDR3 DNA reads as TGTGCCAGCAGCTTGTTCAGGGACTTCAATTCACCCCTCCACTTT. Based on the CDR3 plus reference TRBV5-6 and TRBJ1-6, the full variable domain is DAGVTQSPTHLIKTRGQQVTLRCSPKSGHDTVSWYQQALGQGPQFIFQYYEEEERQRGNFPDRFSGHQFPNYSSELNVNALLLGDSALYLCASSLFRDFNSPLHFGNGTRLTVT.

The V and J genes are TRBV5-1 and TRBJ2-7; D is uncertain. Trimming stripped 3 bases from V and 0 bases from J, with 7 bases between. The germline gives CDR1 SGHRS, CDR2 YFSETQ. This CDR3 is built from 13 residues. The CDR3 sequence: CASSSPDSYEQYF. The CDR3 nucleotides read TGCGCCAGCAGCTCTCCGGACTCCTACGAGCAGTACTTC.

This clonotype showed up just a few times. This chain joins TRBV20-1 and TRBJ1-1; TRBD1 matches 7 bases. The length of the CDR3 is 11 residues. CDR1 is DFQATT and CDR2 is SNEGSKA in the germline V gene (reference sequence). V trimming: 7 bases; J trimming: 6 bases; junction bases outside the gene matches: 5. The CDR3 is CSVQGVAEAFF. The CDR3 DNA reads as TGCAGTGTCCAGGGGGTCGCTGAAGCTTTCTTT.

V gene TRBV20-1 combines with J gene TRBJ2-1, with 8 positions matching TRBD2. With V trimmed by 3 bases and J by 8 bases, 12 bases remained unmatched. This CDR3 spans 15 amino acids. CDR1 is DFQATT and CDR2 is SNEGSKA in the germline V gene (reference sequence). The DNA of the CDR3 is TGCAGTGCTAGTCCACCGGGACTAGTCCTAGATGAGCAGTTCTTC. Amino acid sequence: CSASPPGLVLDEQFF.

This chain links TRBV6-1 with TRBJ2-7; 10 bases map to TRBD2. In germline, CDR1 is MNHNS, CDR2 SASEGT. Trimming removed 4 bases from V and 2 bases from J; junction bases left unmatched: 11. The CDR3 is 17 residues long. In nucleotides, the CDR3 is TGTGCCAGCAGTGCAGGGTTTACTAGCGGGGATACCTACGAGCAGTACTTC. This encodes CASSAGFTSGDTYEQYF.